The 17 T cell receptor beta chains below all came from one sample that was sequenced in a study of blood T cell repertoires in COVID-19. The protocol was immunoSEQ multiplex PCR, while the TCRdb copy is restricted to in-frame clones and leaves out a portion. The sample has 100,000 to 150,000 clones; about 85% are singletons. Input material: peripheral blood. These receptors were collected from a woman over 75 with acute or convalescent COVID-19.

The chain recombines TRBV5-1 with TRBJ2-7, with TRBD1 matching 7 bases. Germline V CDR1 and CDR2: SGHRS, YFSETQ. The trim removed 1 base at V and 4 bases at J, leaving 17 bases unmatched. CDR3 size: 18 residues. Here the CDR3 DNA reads TGCGCCAGCAGCTTGCTCCCTTTTACAGGGGATCACAGTTACGAGCAGTACTTC. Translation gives CASSLLPFTGDHSYEQYF.

Written as DNA, the CDR3 is TGTGCCAGCAGTTTCTTCCGGGGGGGCTCTGGAAACACCATATATTTT. Residues: CASSFFRGGSGNTIYF. This rearrangement joins TRBV6-5 to TRBJ1-3; D is possibly TRBD1 (5 bases). This CDR3 has 16 residues. Germline assignment: CDR1 MNHEY and CDR2 SVGAGI. V lost 4 bases and J lost 0, with 13 bases in between.

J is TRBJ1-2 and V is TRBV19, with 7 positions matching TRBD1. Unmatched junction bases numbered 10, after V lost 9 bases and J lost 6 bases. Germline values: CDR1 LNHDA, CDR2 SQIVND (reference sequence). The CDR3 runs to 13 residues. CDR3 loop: CASRMGTVNGYTF. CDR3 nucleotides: TGTGCCAGCCGTATGGGGACAGTGAATGGCTACACCTTC.

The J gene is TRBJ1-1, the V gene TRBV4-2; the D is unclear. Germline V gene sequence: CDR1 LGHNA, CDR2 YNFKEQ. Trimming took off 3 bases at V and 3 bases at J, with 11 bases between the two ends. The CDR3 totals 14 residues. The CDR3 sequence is CASSQGWEDTEAFF. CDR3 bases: TGTGCCAGCAGCCAGGGTTGGGAGGACACTGAAGCTTTCTTT.

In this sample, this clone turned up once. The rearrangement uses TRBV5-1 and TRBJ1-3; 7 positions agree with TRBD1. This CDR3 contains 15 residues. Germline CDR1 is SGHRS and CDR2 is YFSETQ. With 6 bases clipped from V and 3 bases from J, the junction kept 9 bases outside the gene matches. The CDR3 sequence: CASTDGTADGNTIYF. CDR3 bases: TGCGCCAGCACAGACGGGACAGCCGATGGAAACACCATATATTTT.

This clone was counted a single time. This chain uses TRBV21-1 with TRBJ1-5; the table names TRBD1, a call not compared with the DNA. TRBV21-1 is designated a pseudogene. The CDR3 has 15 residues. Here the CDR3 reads CASSKWTGYDQPQHF. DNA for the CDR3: TGTGCCAGCAGCAAGTGGACAGGGTATGATCAGCCCCAGCATTTT.

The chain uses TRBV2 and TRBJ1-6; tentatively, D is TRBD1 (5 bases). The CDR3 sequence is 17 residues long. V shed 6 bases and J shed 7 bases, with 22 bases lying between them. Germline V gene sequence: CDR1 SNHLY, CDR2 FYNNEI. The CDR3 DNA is TGTGCCAGCAGAAGGGGTTTCACCGCCGCGTGGAATTCACCCCTCCACTTT. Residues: CASRRGFTAAWNSPLHF. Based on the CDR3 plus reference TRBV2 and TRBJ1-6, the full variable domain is EPEVTQTPSHQVTQMGQEVILRCVPISNHLYFYWYRQILGQKVEFLVSFYNNEISEKSEIFDDQFSVERPDGSNFTLKIRSTKLEDSAMYFCASRRGFTAAWNSPLHFGNGTRLTVT.

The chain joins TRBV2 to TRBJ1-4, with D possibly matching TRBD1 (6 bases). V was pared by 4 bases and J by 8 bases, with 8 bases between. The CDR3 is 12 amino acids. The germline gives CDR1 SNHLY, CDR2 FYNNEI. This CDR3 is CASSGGQEKLFF. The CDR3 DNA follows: TGTGCCAGCAGTGGGGGACAAGAAAAACTGTTTTTT. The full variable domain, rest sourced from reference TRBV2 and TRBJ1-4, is EPEVTQTPSHQVTQMGQEVILRCVPISNHLYFYWYRQILGQKVEFLVSFYNNEISEKSEIFDDQFSVERPDGSNFTLKIRSTKLEDSAMYFCASSGGQEKLFFGSGTQLSVL.

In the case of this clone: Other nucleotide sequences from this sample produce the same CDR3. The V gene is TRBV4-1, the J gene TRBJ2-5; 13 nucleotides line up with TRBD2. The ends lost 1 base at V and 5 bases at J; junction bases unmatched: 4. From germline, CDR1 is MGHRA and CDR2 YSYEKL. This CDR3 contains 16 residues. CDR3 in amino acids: CASSQGLAGGVETQYF. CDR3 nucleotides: TGCGCCAGCAGCCAAGGACTAGCGGGGGGAGTGGAGACCCAGTACTTC.

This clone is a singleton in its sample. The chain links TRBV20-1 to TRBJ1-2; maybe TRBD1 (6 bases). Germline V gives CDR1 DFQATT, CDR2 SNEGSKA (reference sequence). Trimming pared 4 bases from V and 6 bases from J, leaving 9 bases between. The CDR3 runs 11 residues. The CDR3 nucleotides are TGCAGTGCTATAGGGGGACATGGCTACACCTTC. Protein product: CSAIGGHGYTF.

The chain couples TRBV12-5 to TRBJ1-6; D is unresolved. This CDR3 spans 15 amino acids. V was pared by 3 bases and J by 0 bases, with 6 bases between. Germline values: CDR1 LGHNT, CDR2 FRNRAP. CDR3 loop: CASGFGSSYNSPLHF. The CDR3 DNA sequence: TGTGCTAGTGGTTTCGGGAGCTCCTATAATTCACCCCTCCACTTT. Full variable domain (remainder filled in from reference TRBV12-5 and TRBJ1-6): DARVTQTPRHKVTEMGQEVTMRCQPILGHNTVFWYRQTMMQGLELLAYFRNRAPLDDSGMPKDRFSAEMPDATLATLKIQPSEPRDSAVYFCASGFGSSYNSPLHFGNGTRLTVT.

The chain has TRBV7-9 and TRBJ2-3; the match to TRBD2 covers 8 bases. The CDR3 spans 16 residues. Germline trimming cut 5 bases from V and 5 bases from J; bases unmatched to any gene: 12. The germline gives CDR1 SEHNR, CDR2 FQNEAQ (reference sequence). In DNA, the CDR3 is TGTGCCAGCAGCCCTAATCTAGCGGGCCTGGGAGATACGCAGTATTTT. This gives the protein CASSPNLAGLGDTQYF.

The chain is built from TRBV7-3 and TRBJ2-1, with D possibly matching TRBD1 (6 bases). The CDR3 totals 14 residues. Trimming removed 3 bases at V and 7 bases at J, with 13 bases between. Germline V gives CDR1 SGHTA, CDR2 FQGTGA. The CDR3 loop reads CASSLRGSNNEQFF. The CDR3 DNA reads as TGTGCCAGCAGCTTGAGGGGGTCCAATAATGAGCAGTTCTTC.

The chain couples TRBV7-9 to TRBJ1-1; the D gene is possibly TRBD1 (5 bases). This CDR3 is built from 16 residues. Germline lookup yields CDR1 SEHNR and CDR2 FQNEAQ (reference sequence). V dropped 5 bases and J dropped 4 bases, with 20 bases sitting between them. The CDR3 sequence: CASSPQLGGDFTEAFF. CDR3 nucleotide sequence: TGTGCCAGCAGCCCCCAACTTGGAGGGGACTTCACTGAAGCTTTCTTT.

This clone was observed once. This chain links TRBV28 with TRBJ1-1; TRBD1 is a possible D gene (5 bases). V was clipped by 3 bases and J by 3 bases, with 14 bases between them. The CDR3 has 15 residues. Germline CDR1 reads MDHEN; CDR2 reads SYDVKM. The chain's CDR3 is CASSLSGRRHTEAFF. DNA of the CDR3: TGTGCCAGCAGTTTGTCAGGGAGGAGGCACACTGAAGCTTTCTTT.

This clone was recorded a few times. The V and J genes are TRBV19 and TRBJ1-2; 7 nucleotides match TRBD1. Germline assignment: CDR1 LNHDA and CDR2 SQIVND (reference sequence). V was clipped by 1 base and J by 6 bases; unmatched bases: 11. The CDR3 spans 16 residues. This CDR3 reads CASSIVAGTDSHGYTF. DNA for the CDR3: TGTGCCAGTAGTATAGTTGCCGGGACAGACTCTCATGGCTACACCTTC. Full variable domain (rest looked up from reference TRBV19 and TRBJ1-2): DGGITQSPKYLFRKEGQNVTLSCEQNLNHDAMYWYRQDPGQGLRLIYYSQIVNDFQKGDIAEGYSVSREKKESFPLTVTSAQKNPTAFYLCASSIVAGTDSHGYTFGSGTRLTVV.

The DNA for the CDR3 is TGTGCCAGCAGTTCCGGGACCTACGAGCAGTACGTC. This gives the protein CASSSGTYEQYV. The gene calls are TRBV28 and TRBJ2-7; TRBD2 might be the D (5 bases). CDR1 is MDHEN, CDR2 SYDVKM, per germline. V shed 4 bases and J shed 2 bases, with 6 bases lying between them. This CDR3 region has 12 residues.